Below, 20 T cell receptor beta chains from the same sample are listed, as sequenced in a study of blood T cell repertoires in COVID-19. Repertoires were generated with immunoSEQ multiplex PCR, while TCRdb's copy carries only in-frame clones and drops some. The sample has 150,000 to 200,000 clones, around nine tenths seen once. Material for sequencing was peripheral blood. The receptors were gathered from a man aged 18 to 30 with active or convalescent COVID-19.

CDR3 coding DNA: TGTGCCAGCACCTCTCCTTCTGGGGAGCGGAGGGGGACCCAGTACTTC. This encodes CASTSPSGERRGTQYF. V gene TRBV27 combines with J gene TRBJ2-5; the D gene is possibly TRBD2 (6 bases). This CDR3 comprises 16 residues. Germline V gene data show CDR1 as MNHEY and CDR2 as SMNVEV (reference sequence). V was trimmed by 7 bases and J by 7 bases, leaving 25 bases between them.

This clone was observed once. The chain recombines TRBV6-4 with TRBJ1-4; a weak D match, TRBD1 (5 bases). Trimming removed 0 bases at V and 2 bases at J, with 10 bases between. Germline CDR1 is MRHNA and CDR2 is SNTAGT. The CDR3 covers 16 residues. CDR3 sequence (DNA): TGTGCCAGCAGTGACTCGGGCGGGGGTACTAATGAAAAACTGTTTTTT. Translated: CASSDSGGGTNEKLFF.

The J gene is TRBJ2-5, the V gene TRBV5-1; the match to TRBD2 covers 13 bases. The CDR3 contains 14 residues. V trimming: 4 bases; J trimming: 7 bases; junction bases outside the gene matches: 4. In germline, CDR1 is SGHRS, CDR2 YFSETQ. In DNA form, the CDR3 reads TGCGCCAGCAGCGTGACTAGCGGGGGGTTGACCCAGTACTTC. The encoded protein is CASSVTSGGLTQYF.

V usage is TRBV5-1 and J usage is TRBJ1-1; TRBD1 might be the D (5 bases). The CDR3 covers 13 residues. V dropped 4 bases and J dropped 1 base, with 8 bases sitting between them. From germline, CDR1 is SGHRS and CDR2 YFSETQ. For the CDR3, the DNA is TGCGCCAGCAGCGAAACAGGGAACACTGAAGCTTTCTTT. It encodes CASSETGNTEAFF. The full variable domain, its missing parts supplied by reference TRBV5-1 and TRBJ1-1, is KAGVTQTPRYLIKTRGQQVTLSCSPISGHRSVSWYQQTPGQGLQFLFEYFSETQRNKGNFPGRFSGRQFSNSRSEMNVSTLELGDSALYLCASSETGNTEAFFGQGTRLTVV.

V is TRBV27 and J is TRBJ1-2; D is ambiguous. Germline lookup yields CDR1 MNHEY and CDR2 SMNVEV (reference sequence). V lost 6 bases, J lost 2 bases, and 10 bases lay in between. The CDR3 length is 13 residues. CDR3 loop: CASSSITNYGYTF. In nucleotides, the CDR3 is TGTGCCAGCAGCTCGATTACAAACTATGGCTACACCTTC.

As DNA, the CDR3 is TGTGCCAGCAGTGGAGGGACAGAGACAAAAGCTTTCTTT. Residues: CASSGGTETKAFF. The V gene is TRBV27, the J gene TRBJ1-1; TRBD1 agrees at 7 bases. The CDR3 has 13 residues. The germline V gene encodes CDR1 MNHEY and CDR2 SMNVEV (reference sequence). J gave up 9 bases and V 5 bases, and 9 bases lay outside the gene matches.

This chain links TRBV6-1 with TRBJ1-5; D is uncertain. Germline lookup yields CDR1 MNHNS and CDR2 SASEGT. Trimming took 1 base from V and 9 from J, leaving 22 bases between them. The CDR3 consists of 17 residues. The CDR3 DNA reads TGTGCCAGCAGTGAAGGTGACACAATTGTCGCTGTGGGGCCCCAGCATTTT. Translated: CASSEGDTIVAVGPQHF.

V is TRBV24-1 and J is TRBJ1-2; TRBD1 is a possible D gene (6 bases). The germline gives CDR1 KGHDR, CDR2 SFDVKD. Trimming shortened V by 3 bases and J by 6 bases, and 16 bases separated the two germline ends. The CDR3 runs to 15 residues. CDR3 sequence reads: CATSDPARQGHGYTF. CDR3 nucleotides: TGTGCCACCAGTGATCCCGCCCGGCAGGGGCATGGCTACACCTTC.

This rearrangement joins TRBV7-2 to TRBJ2-6, with D unclear. Germline CDR1 SGHTA, CDR2 FQGNSA. V was cut by 1 base and J by 0 bases, with 7 bases left in between. CDR3 size: 16 residues. The CDR3 spells CASSLVSGSGANVLTF. CDR3 sequence (DNA): TGTGCCAGCAGCTTAGTATCGGGCTCTGGGGCCAACGTCCTGACTTTC. The full variable domain, in which reference TRBV7-2 and TRBJ2-6 provide the parts outside the CDR3, is GAGVSQSPSNKVTEKGKDVELRCDPISGHTALYWYRQSLGQGLEFLIYFQGNSAPDKSGLPSDRFSAERTGGSVSTLTIQRTQQEDSAVYLCASSLVSGSGANVLTFGAGSRLTVL.

The gene calls are TRBV6-5 and TRBJ2-6; 8 nucleotides line up with TRBD1. J lost 10 bases, V lost 4 bases, and 9 bases had no gene match. Per germline, CDR1 MNHEY and CDR2 SVGAGI. This CDR3 spans 15 amino acids. The CDR3 region is CASSSGDRRDNVLTF. The CDR3 DNA is TGTGCCAGCAGTTCCGGGGACAGGAGAGATAACGTCCTGACTTTC.

The chain joins TRBV6-5 to TRBJ2-2; a possible D gene is TRBD2 (6 bases). From germline, CDR1 is MNHEY and CDR2 SVGAGI. The V and J ends lost 0 bases and 7 bases respectively, with 12 bases between them. The CDR3 is 15 residues long. CDR3 loop: CASSYSIGGIGELFF. DNA of the CDR3: TGTGCCAGCAGTTACTCGATAGGAGGGATCGGGGAGCTGTTTTTT.

CDR3 bases: TGTGCCAGCAGTTGGGGAGGACAGGGGGTAGTCTATGGCTACACCTTC. Protein: CASSWGGQGVVYGYTF. The rearrangement joins TRBV2 to TRBJ1-2, with 10 bases lining up with TRBD1. Trimming at V came to 5 bases and at J to 4 bases, leaving 10 bases not matched to a gene. CDR1 is SNHLY, CDR2 FYNNEI, per germline. This CDR3 has 16 residues.

This chain uses TRBV6-1 with TRBJ1-2; a weak D match, TRBD1 (6 bases). The V end lost 3 bases, the J end lost 4 bases, and 18 bases lay between the germline ends. Germline V gene sequence: CDR1 MNHNS, CDR2 SASEGT. This CDR3 has 16 residues. The CDR3 nucleotides read TGTGCCAGCAGTGACCCCGCGGGGGGGCTGAGCTATGGCTACACCTTC. Translated, it gives CASSDPAGGLSYGYTF.

The chain uses TRBV7-9 and TRBJ1-5; a weak D match, TRBD1 (5 bases). The germline V gene encodes CDR1 SEHNR and CDR2 FQNEAQ (reference sequence). The CDR3 is made up of 17 amino acids. V was clipped by 1 base and J by 3 bases, with 16 bases between them. In nucleotides, the CDR3 is TGTGCCAGCAGCTTAGGAAGGACGACAGTTGACAATCAGCCCCAGCATTTT. Protein sequence: CASSLGRTTVDNQPQHF.

The chain uses TRBV5-1 and TRBJ2-3; unclear D gene. The V gene's germline CDR1 is SGHRS and CDR2 YFSETQ. The CDR3 runs 12 residues. Between the trimmed V and J ends, which lost 4 bases and 6 bases, there was a span of 9 bases. The CDR3 region is CASSSNGDTQYF. Written as DNA, the CDR3 is TGCGCCAGCAGCAGCAACGGGGATACGCAGTATTTT.

V and J are TRBV19 and TRBJ2-2; 7 bases are a match to TRBD2. The V gene's germline CDR1 is LNHDA and CDR2 SQIVND (reference sequence). This CDR3 spans 14 amino acids. J gave up 6 bases and V 3 bases, and 4 bases lay outside the gene matches. The DNA for the CDR3 is TGTGCCAGTAGTATCCAGCGGGGCTCCGGGGAGCTGTTTTTT. Translating it yields CASSIQRGSGELFF.

This clone was recorded only once. This sequence joins TRBV29-1 and TRBJ2-3; the D gene is possibly TRBD1 (5 bases). CDR1 is SQVTM, CDR2 ANQGSEA, per germline. V gave up 6 bases and J gave up 2 bases, with 21 bases separating them. This CDR3 region has 16 residues. The CDR3 bases are TGCAGCGTCCATCCCGCCGTAGGGGCGAACACAGATACGCAGTATTTT. Protein: CSVHPAVGANTDTQYF.

The V and J genes are TRBV5-1 and TRBJ2-6; 7 bases agree with TRBD1. With 8 bases clipped from V and 4 bases from J, the junction kept 6 bases outside the gene matches. There are 14 residues in the CDR3. Looked up from germline, CDR1 is SGHRS and CDR2 is YFSETQ. DNA for the CDR3: TGCGCCAGTATGACAGGGACCGGGGCCAACGTCCTGACTTTC. This encodes CASMTGTGANVLTF.

V and J are TRBV12-5 and TRBJ2-7; D might be TRBD1 (6 bases). Per germline, CDR1 LGHNT and CDR2 FRNRAP. The V and J ends lost 2 bases and 0 bases respectively, with 11 bases between them. This CDR3 has 15 residues. DNA for the CDR3: TGTGCTAGTGGTTTGCCGACAGGTCACTCCTACGAGCAGTACTTC. Encoded protein: CASGLPTGHSYEQYF.

This clone was counted a few times. The chain employs TRBV24-1 and TRBJ2-1; 7 nucleotides align to TRBD2. V lost 1 base and J lost 4; bases outside the gene matches: 6. Germline lookup yields CDR1 KGHDR and CDR2 SFDVKD. The CDR3 sequence is 16 residues long. CDR3 loop: CATSDFGGEKYNEQFF. The CDR3 DNA follows: TGTGCCACCAGTGATTTTGGGGGGGAAAAGTACAATGAGCAGTTCTTC.